This entry concerns a single T cell receptor beta chain. Together with a sample-barcoded 5' primer, a J-beta primer mix was included in a second PCR lasting about 6 to 12 cycles. Researchers report that a template-switch adaptor with 12 random nucleotides tagged each cDNA molecule. In TCRdb, the 5' RACE reads were re-called with MiXCR into one record per CDR3 protein. This table holds 1,100,000 or so distinct CDR3 sequences, over 35% found once. The CDR3 runs to 19 residues. CDR1 is MDHEN and CDR2 is SYDVKM in the germline V gene. Trimming took 3 bases from V and 1 from J; bases not matched to a gene: 11. The sample belongs to a study of blood T cells in healthy people across ages.

The sequence was obtained from a woman between 55 and 75 years old in good health. The sample was blood. The chain carries TRBV28 and TRBJ2-3; the match to TRBD2 covers 12 bases. The CDR3 DNA sequence: TGTGCCAGCAGTTTCCCCCCCCCACTAGCGGGAGGACGCACAGATACGCAGTATTTT. This gives the protein CASSFPPPLAGGRTDTQYF.